This T cell receptor beta chain comes out of a study of shared clonotypes between healthy human individuals. About the study: The cohort comprised a couple of women and a few men. Their ages spanned 18 to 49 years. Notes on the study in general: What naive subsets generally showed was a larger estimated richness than memory subsets showed.

CDR3 length: 17 residues. V dropped 5 bases and J dropped 2; count of bases not matched to a gene: 14. CDR1 is MDHEN and CDR2 is SYDVKM in the germline V gene. It was 200 to 250 ng DNA, about 30,000 T cell genomes, that sorted-subset replicate PCRs used. Assay used: immunoSEQ multiplex PCR; TCRdb lists only in-frame clones, some missing. The sample has over 2 million clones; less than 95% are singletons. CD8 cells classed as naive were CD45RO-negative and positively selected for CCR7, excluding terminally differentiated effector memory CD45RA+ cells. All participating donors were Caucasian adults from Nashville, Tennessee. Worth noting for this clone: What it recognizes is unknown.

The sequence came from a man aged 18 to 30 in good health. Sequencing was performed on naive CD8+ T cells sorted from blood. This sequence joins TRBV28 and TRBJ2-7; 8 bases line up with TRBD1. CDR3 in DNA: TGTGCCAGCAGTGGTCAAAAACAGGGGGTAGAGACCTACGAGCAGTACTTC. Its translation: CASSGQKQGVETYEQYF.